The 12 T cell receptor beta chains below were found in one sample sequenced in a study of blood T cell repertoires in COVID-19. The data were produced by immunoSEQ multiplex PCR, yet TCRdb's version contains in-frame clones alone and is incomplete. The sample records 350,000 to 450,000 clones, roughly 86% being singletons. Sequencing input: peripheral blood. The receptor source for this set is a human donor in a cohort sampled during active COVID-19.

The chain combines TRBV12-3 or TRBV12-4 with TRBJ2-5; D call uncertain. V lost 3 bases to trimming and J lost 2 bases, with 7 bases between them. The CDR3 runs to 13 residues. As DNA, the CDR3 is TGTGCCAGCAGTTTCCCAAAACAAGAGACCCAGTACTTC. It yields the protein CASSFPKQETQYF.

The chain employs TRBV2 and TRBJ2-5, with D uncertain. CDR1 is SNHLY and CDR2 is FYNNEI in the germline V gene. The CDR3 is made up of 16 amino acids. Trimming pared 1 base from V and 1 base from J, leaving 13 bases between. The CDR3 sequence is CASSEVGRTAQETQYF. The CDR3 DNA follows: TGTGCCAGCAGTGAAGTGGGCAGAACAGCCCAAGAGACCCAGTACTTC.

The chain recombines TRBV28 with TRBJ1-6; D gene uncertain. This CDR3 has 14 residues. Germline V gene data show CDR1 as MDHEN and CDR2 as SYDVKM. V was cut by 2 bases and J by 8 bases, with 10 bases left in between. The CDR3 bases are TGTGCCAGCAGTTTAGCCGGGGAGGATTCACCCCTCCACTTT. It codes for CASSLAGEDSPLHF.

The chain employs TRBV6-5 and TRBJ2-2; 11 positions agree with TRBD2. The V gene's germline CDR1 is MNHEY and CDR2 SVGAGI. This CDR3 comprises 16 residues. The V segment lost 0 bases and the J segment 6 bases; nucleotides outside the gene matches: 3. The CDR3 here is CASSYSRLAGPGELFF. The CDR3 DNA is TGTGCCAGCAGTTACTCGAGACTAGCGGGACCCGGGGAGCTGTTTTTT.

V usage is TRBV6-6 and J usage is TRBJ2-7; possible D gene TRBD1, 6 bases. CDR3 length: 15 residues. The germline V gene encodes CDR1 MNHNY and CDR2 SVGAGI (reference sequence). V shed 6 bases and J shed 0 bases, with 15 bases lying between them. The CDR3 sequence is CASRAGQRSSYEQYF. CDR3 bases: TGTGCCAGCAGGGCCGGACAGAGGAGCTCCTACGAGCAGTACTTC.

The V call is TRBV6-5, the J call TRBJ2-7, with D possibly TRBD1 on 5 matching bases. The CDR3 is 13 residues long. From germline, CDR1 is MNHEY and CDR2 SVGAGI. With 6 bases removed from V and 2 bases from J, the gap between germline ends came to 11 bases. The CDR3 coding sequence is TGTGCCAGCAGCTATTCAGGGACCTACGAGCAGTACTTC. Translation gives CASSYSGTYEQYF.

This clone turned up a few times. CDR3 amino acids: CASSDEAGGNNEQFF. DNA for the CDR3: TGTGCCAGCAGTGACGAGGCGGGGGGGAACAATGAGCAGTTCTTC. The V and J genes are TRBV6-4 and TRBJ2-1, with TRBD2 matching over 9 bases. Trimming took 2 bases from V and 5 from J; bases not matched to a gene: 4. This CDR3 comprises 15 residues. Germline V gene data show CDR1 as MRHNA and CDR2 as SNTAGT.

To note about this clone: The sample has other DNA sequences that encode this CDR3 too. The V call is TRBV5-1, the J call TRBJ2-1, with TRBD1 identical over 7 bases. CDR1 and CDR2 from the germline V gene are SGHRS and YFSETQ. This CDR3 is built from 15 residues. The V segment lost 0 bases and the J segment 2 bases; nucleotides outside the gene matches: 2. The CDR3: CASSLAQGAYNEQFF. The DNA for the CDR3 is TGCGCCAGCAGCTTGGCGCAGGGGGCCTACAATGAGCAGTTCTTC.

A word on this clone: Additional DNA sequences in this sample encode the identical CDR3. The CDR3: CASSLGLQETQYF. Written as DNA, the CDR3 is TGCGCCAGCAGCTTGGGTCTTCAAGAGACCCAGTACTTC. The chain links TRBV5-1 to TRBJ2-5; no definite D call. The CDR3 spans 13 residues. V lost 0 bases to trimming and J lost 2 bases, with 5 bases between them. Germline loops: CDR1 SGHRS, CDR2 YFSETQ.

V usage is TRBV4-2 and J usage is TRBJ2-7; the match to TRBD2 covers 7 bases. CDR3 size: 16 residues. Germline V gene lookup returns CDR1 LGHNA and CDR2 YNFKEQ. The trim removed 1 base at V and 6 bases at J, leaving 12 bases unmatched. The CDR3: CASSQGSAGVRGEQYF. In DNA, the CDR3 is TGTGCCAGCAGCCAAGGGTCTGCGGGGGTTCGGGGCGAGCAGTACTTC.

This chain joins TRBV29-1 and TRBJ2-7; possible D gene TRBD2, 6 bases. This CDR3 is built from 14 residues. Germline V lookup: CDR1 SQVTM, CDR2 ANQGSEA. V dropped 8 bases and J dropped 4 bases, with 21 bases sitting between them. The DNA of the CDR3 is TGCAGCTATAAGGTGGGGGGAGGAGGGTACGAGCAGTACTTC. It specifies CSYKVGGGGYEQYF.

The V call is TRBV30, the J call TRBJ2-7; D is perhaps TRBD1 (7 bases). The germline V gene has CDR1 GTSNPN and CDR2 SVGIG (reference sequence). This CDR3 is 16 amino acids long. Trimming took off 3 bases at V and 4 bases at J, with 22 bases between the two ends. CDR3 coding DNA: TGTGCCTGGAGAGACACAGCGCGGGCAGGGGGGTACGAGCAGTACTTC. Translation: CAWRDTARAGGYEQYF.